These 21 T cell receptor beta chains originate from one sample sequenced in a study of shared clonotypes between healthy human individuals. The assay was immunoSEQ multiplex PCR, and TCRdb's table has in-frame clones only and misses some. The sample holds around 2,000,000 clones; 93% are singletons and the top ten take roughly 1.7%. Terminally differentiated effector memory CD45RA+ cells were left out of the naive CD8 fraction, which was CD45RO-negative and positively selected for CCR7. What was sequenced was naive CD8+ T cells from PBMCs. The receptor source for this set is a young man in good health. Some clones in this sample may be carry-over from other donors' samples.

The chain has TRBV27 and TRBJ2-3, with 7 nucleotides matching TRBD1. Germline V gene lookup returns CDR1 MNHEY and CDR2 SMNVEV (reference sequence). After removal of 8 bases from V and 3 bases from J, the junction contained 5 bases not matched to a gene. The CDR3 is 13 residues long. The CDR3 DNA reads TGTGCCAGCTATGGGACAGATACAGATACGCAGTATTTT. It specifies CASYGTDTDTQYF.

The gene calls are TRBV9 and TRBJ2-7; 10 bases agree with TRBD1. Trimming cost V 2 bases and J 3 bases; bases outside gene matches: 8. CDR3 length: 16 amino acids. Germline V gene lookup returns CDR1 SGDLS and CDR2 YYNGEE. Here the CDR3 DNA reads TGTGCCAGCAGCGTTGGTAGGGGACAGGGGTTCTACGAGCAGTACTTC. As protein: CASSVGRGQGFYEQYF.

V usage is TRBV14 and J usage is TRBJ1-1; D gene unclear. This CDR3 is 13 amino acids long. Germline V gene lookup returns CDR1 SGHDN and CDR2 FVKESK. V was trimmed by 0 bases and J by 4 bases, leaving 6 bases between them. The CDR3 region is CASSQDLRTEAFF. CDR3 sequence (DNA): TGTGCCAGCAGCCAAGATCTACGCACTGAAGCTTTCTTT.

The genes are TRBV7-3 and TRBJ2-1; TRBD2 matches 7 bases. From germline, CDR1 is SGHTA and CDR2 FQGTGA. The CDR3 covers 18 residues. After removal of 5 bases from V and 4 bases from J, the junction contained 17 bases not matched to a gene. This CDR3 reads CASSPKSPTSVGYNEQFF. The CDR3 DNA is TGTGCCAGCAGCCCTAAAAGCCCAACTAGCGTGGGTTACAATGAGCAGTTCTTC.

This chain connects TRBV10-3 to TRBJ1-2; D is unclear. This CDR3 contains 12 residues. Between the trimmed V and J ends, which lost 4 bases and 8 bases, there was a span of 11 bases. The germline CDR1 and CDR2 sequences are ENHRY and SYGVKD. The CDR3 nucleotides read TGTGCCATCAGTGTGGGGATAGGGGGCTACACCTTC. Amino acid sequence: CAISVGIGGYTF.

The chain carries TRBV7-3 and TRBJ2-5, with 10 bases identical to TRBD1. The CDR3 runs to 16 residues. The V gene end was trimmed by 0 bases and the J gene end by 5 bases; junction bases not matched to a gene: 6. Germline V CDR1 and CDR2: SGHTA, FQGTGA. The CDR3 nucleotides are TGTGCCAGCAGCTTAACCGGGACAGGGGTCGCGGAGACCCAGTACTTC. This translates into CASSLTGTGVAETQYF.

The chain has TRBV11-2 and TRBJ1-2; D ambiguous. Germline V gene data show CDR1 as SGHAT and CDR2 as FQNNGV. The CDR3 contains 14 residues. V lost 4 bases and J lost 6, with 15 bases in between. The CDR3 DNA follows: TGTGCCAGCAGCTCCTTTGGGGTTGTAGATGGCTACACCTTC. Its translation: CASSSFGVVDGYTF.

The rearrangement links TRBV29-1 to TRBJ2-1; 8 bases agree with TRBD1. V shed 2 bases, J shed 7 bases, and the junction held 7 bases outside the gene matches. Germline V lookup: CDR1 SQVTM, CDR2 ANQGSEA. The CDR3 sequence is 14 residues long. The CDR3 region has the DNA TGCAGCGTTGAATACAGGGGGTTCAGGAATGAGCAGTTCTTC. It translates to CSVEYRGFRNEQFF.

The chain couples TRBV19 to TRBJ1-1; unclear D gene. Germline-derived CDR1 and CDR2 are LNHDA and SQIVND (reference sequence). The CDR3 covers 15 residues. The V gene lost 0 bases and the J gene lost 7 bases, with 15 bases spanning the gap. CDR3 in amino acids: CASSIDHRQDGEAFF. As DNA, the CDR3 is TGTGCCAGTAGTATAGATCACCGGCAGGATGGTGAAGCTTTCTTT.

About this clone itself: Other DNA variants within this sample encode the same CDR3. J is TRBJ1-1 and V is TRBV7-9; D call uncertain. Germline V gene data show CDR1 as SEHNR and CDR2 as FQNEAQ (reference sequence). V shed 2 bases and J shed 5 bases, with 6 bases lying between them. The CDR3 length is 12 residues. CDR3: CASSLPRTEAFF. Here the CDR3 DNA reads TGTGCCAGCAGCTTACCAAGGACTGAAGCTTTCTTT.

This chain joins TRBV11-2 and TRBJ2-7, with D possibly matching TRBD1 (6 bases). The CDR3 consists of 15 residues. Germline CDR1 is SGHAT and CDR2 is FQNNGV. V lost 3 bases to trimming and J lost 3 bases, with 15 bases between them. The CDR3 region is CASSFGTSSYYEQYF. The CDR3 DNA reads TGTGCCAGCAGCTTCGGGACATCAAGCTACTACGAGCAGTACTTC. Drawing the rest from reference TRBV11-2 and TRBJ2-7, the complete variable domain is EAGVAQSPRYKIIEKRQSVAFWCNPISGHATLYWYQQILGQGPKLLIQFQNNGVVDDSQLPKDRFSAERLKGVDSTLKIQPAKLEDSAVYLCASSFGTSSYYEQYFGPGTRLTVT.

The rearrangement uses TRBV25-1 and TRBJ2-7, with 8 nucleotides matching TRBD2. The J segment lost 6 bases and the V segment lost 0 bases, leaving 7 bases of the junction unmatched. The CDR3 length is 15 residues. CDR1 and CDR2 from the germline V gene are MGHDK and SYGVNS. The CDR3 spells CASSEYRGSGGEQYF. CDR3 nucleotides: TGTGCCAGCAGTGAATATCGCGGGAGCGGGGGCGAGCAGTACTTC.

The genes are TRBV7-6 and TRBJ2-1; 9 bases agree with TRBD1. Germline V lookup: CDR1 SGHVS, CDR2 FNYEAQ. Trimming removed 5 bases from V and 0 bases from J; junction bases left unmatched: 2. CDR3 length equals 15 residues. In DNA form, the CDR3 reads TGTGCCAGCAGCCCGACAGGGGGCTCCTACAATGAGCAGTTCTTC. Amino acids: CASSPTGGSYNEQFF. The full variable domain, rest sourced from reference TRBV7-6 and TRBJ2-1, is GAGVSQSPRYKVTKRGQDVALRCDPISGHVSLYWYRQALGQGPEFLTYFNYEAQQDKSGLPNDRFSAERPEGSISTLTIQRTEQRDSAMYRCASSPTGGSYNEQFFGPGTRLTVL.

This chain joins TRBV5-1 and TRBJ2-1, with 8 bases lining up with TRBD2. This CDR3 is 15 amino acids long. V shed 0 bases and J 9 bases; nucleotides not matched to a gene: 8. Germline CDR1 reads SGHRS; CDR2 reads YFSETQ. Here the CDR3 reads CASSLGPAGAPEQFF. CDR3 nucleotide sequence: TGCGCCAGCAGCTTGGGGCCAGCGGGAGCGCCTGAGCAGTTCTTC.

This chain links TRBV19 with TRBJ2-3; 7 nucleotides agree with TRBD2. The V and J ends lost 2 bases and 1 base, in that order; junction bases with no gene match: 6. CDR3 length equals 16 residues. Germline V lookup: CDR1 LNHDA, CDR2 SQIVND (reference sequence). The CDR3, as DNA: TGTGCCAGTAGTATATTCGGGGGAGGGGGCACAGATACGCAGTATTTT. Its translation: CASSIFGGGGTDTQYF.

The genes are TRBV6-1 and TRBJ2-7; TRBD2 might be the D (5 bases). Germline CDR1 MNHNS, CDR2 SASEGT. The CDR3 covers 15 residues. Trimming took 7 bases from V and 1 from J, leaving 17 bases between them. CDR3 nucleotide sequence: TGTGCCAGCACAGTCGGGGTTGGGCAATCCTACGAGCAGTACTTC. This gives the protein CASTVGVGQSYEQYF.

This clone was counted a single time. The chain uses TRBV9 and TRBJ2-7; 7 bases fit TRBD2. The CDR3 loop spans 15 amino acids. Unmatched junction bases numbered 8, after V lost 5 bases and J lost 0 bases. Germline V gives CDR1 SGDLS, CDR2 YYNGEE. The CDR3 loop reads CASSESGVSSYEQYF. Written as DNA, the CDR3 is TGTGCCAGCAGTGAAAGCGGGGTCAGCTCCTACGAGCAGTACTTC.

V and J are TRBV7-9 and TRBJ1-2; the match to TRBD1 covers 7 bases. Trimming removed 10 bases from V and 1 base from J; junction bases left unmatched: 6. Per germline, CDR1 SEHNR and CDR2 FQNEAQ (reference sequence). CDR3 length: 13 amino acids. CDR3 residues: CATGDSLNYGYTF. The CDR3, as DNA: TGTGCCACAGGGGACAGCCTTAACTATGGCTACACCTTC.

Note on this clone: Other DNA sequences in the sample encode the same CDR3. This chain connects TRBV28 to TRBJ2-1; D gene unclear. V was trimmed by 3 bases and J by 3 bases, leaving 0 bases between them. The CDR3 is 11 residues long. The germline V gene encodes CDR1 MDHEN and CDR2 SYDVKM. The CDR3 DNA sequence: TGTGCCAGCAGTTTCTACAATGAGCAGTTCTTC. Translated, it gives CASSFYNEQFF.

The sample holds a few counts of this clone. This rearrangement joins TRBV6-5 to TRBJ2-2, with a tentative D call TRBD2 (6 bases). Trimming took off 3 bases at V and 3 bases at J, with 8 bases between the two ends. Germline assignment: CDR1 MNHEY and CDR2 SVGAGI. The CDR3 loop spans 14 amino acids. The CDR3 here is CASSYAGYTGELFF. The CDR3, as DNA: TGTGCCAGCAGTTATGCGGGATACACCGGGGAGCTGTTTTTT.

This rearrangement joins TRBV27 to TRBJ1-5; D not certain. Germline V gene sequence: CDR1 MNHEY, CDR2 SMNVEV (reference sequence). The CDR3 extends over 16 amino acids. The germline V and J ends were trimmed by 4 bases and 3 bases, with 16 bases remaining between them. Written as DNA, the CDR3 is TGTGCCAGCAGTTATGGCCCCCCTGGCTACAATCAGCCCCAGCATTTT. Its translation is CASSYGPPGYNQPQHF.